Listed below are T cell receptor beta chains from one sample, sequenced in a study of blood T cell repertoires in COVID-19. TCRdb's table, derived via immunoSEQ multiplex PCR, lists solely in-frame clones and lacks some. This sample has 110,000 to 150,000 clones; 85% to 90% occur once, and the top ten carry about 3.2%. The sequenced sample was peripheral blood. Source of these receptors: a man aged 60 to 75 with active or convalescent COVID-19. CDR3s include the opening cysteine and the closing phenylalanine or tryptophan. A D gene is named only where the DNA matches it firmly. Where a row states a size, it is once, few, many or the class of an expanded clone; other rows omit it.

V gene	clone size	J gene	D gene	CDR3 protein	CDR3 DNA
TRBV28	-	TRBJ2-5	TRBD2	CASRPPGLVETQYF	TGTGCCAGCAGACCTCCGGGACTAGTGGAGACCCAGTACTTC
TRBV27	-	TRBJ1-1	-	CASSERPRGLGEAFF	TGTGCCAGCAGTGAGAGACCTAGGGGGTTGGGTGAAGCTTTCTTT
TRBV9	-	TRBJ2-5	-	CASSVASTLGHVKTQYF	TGTGCCAGCAGCGTAGCTTCCACCTTAGGACATGTAAAGACCCAGTACTTC
TRBV12-3/TRBV12-4	-	TRBJ1-5	-	CASSQPIGPQHF	TGTGCCAGCAGCCAACCTATTGGGCCCCAGCATTTT
TRBV28	-	TRBJ2-7	TRBD1	CASSRDSPYEQYF	TGTGCCAGCAGTCGGGACAGCCCCTACGAGCAGTACTTC
TRBV7-2	-	TRBJ2-7	-	CASSLAGGNKAYEQYF	TGTGCCAGCAGCTTAGCGGGGGGAAACAAAGCCTACGAGCAGTACTTC
TRBV5-4	-	TRBJ2-1	TRBD1	CASKTGGEVNNEQFF	TGTGCCAGCAAGACAGGGGGCGAGGTTAACAATGAGCAGTTCTTC
TRBV2	-	TRBJ1-1	TRBD1	CASREGTVEAFF	TGTGCCAGCAGGGAAGGGACAGTTGAAGCTTTCTTT
TRBV19	-	TRBJ1-3	-	CASSTAPGVWNTIYF	TGTGCCAGTAGTACGGCACCGGGAGTATGGAACACCATATATTTT
TRBV11-1	-	TRBJ2-3	-	CASSLDLGVTDTQYF	TGTGCCAGCAGCTTAGACTTAGGAGTGACAGATACGCAGTATTTT
TRBV16	once	TRBJ2-3	-	CASTMRIPNTDTQYF	TGTGCCAGCACCATGAGGATCCCTAACACAGATACGCAGTATTTT
TRBV2	-	TRBJ1-5	TRBD1	CASSDRGRGTQPQHF	TGTGCCAGCAGTGATAGGGGGCGCGGGACTCAGCCCCAGCATTTT
TRBV4-2	-	TRBJ2-7	TRBD2	CASSPAKRTSGTYEQYF	TGTGCCAGCAGCCCCGCCAAGCGGACTAGCGGGACATACGAGCAGTACTTC
TRBV7-3	-	TRBJ2-7	TRBD1	CASSSTGYDEQYF	TGTGCCAGCAGCTCGACAGGGTACGACGAGCAGTACTTC
TRBV18	-	TRBJ2-5	TRBD1	CASSQQGAVVETQYF	TGTGCCAGCTCCCAACAGGGGGCTGTGGTGGAGACCCAGTACTTC
TRBV25-1	-	TRBJ1-2	TRBD1	CASSGLGGQGDVRGYTF	TGTGCCAGCAGTGGCTTAGGTGGACAGGGGGATGTTCGTGGCTACACCTTC
TRBV25-1	-	TRBJ1-6	TRBD1	CASSGYRGQGSPLHF	TGTGCCAGCAGTGGTTACAGGGGGCAGGGTTCACCCCTCCACTTT
TRBV10-2	-	TRBJ1-1	-	CASSHARGAFF	TGCGCCAGCAGCCACGCGCGCGGAGCTTTCTTT
TRBV5-8	-	TRBJ2-5	-	CASSFGEKETQYF	TGTGCCAGCAGCTTCGGGGAAAAAGAGACCCAGTACTTC
TRBV15	-	TRBJ1-4	-	CATSRTENEKLFF	TGTGCCACCAGCCGAACGGAGAATGAAAAACTGTTTTTT
TRBV3-1/TRBV3-2	-	TRBJ1-2	-	CASSQDKGRLGGYTF	TGTGCCAGCAGCCAAGATAAGGGGCGTTTGGGAGGCTACACCTTC
TRBV5-1	-	TRBJ1-4	-	CASSSGALGEKLFF	TGCGCCAGCAGCTCAGGGGCCCTTGGGGAAAAACTGTTTTTT
TRBV19	-	TRBJ1-2	-	CASSPFEGLPNYGYTF	TGTGCCAGTAGTCCCTTTGAGGGTCTCCCTAACTATGGCTACACCTTC
TRBV21-1	-	TRBJ2-2	-	CASSQPRTGTSGDTGELFF	TGTGCCAGCAGCCAGCCGAGGACAGGGACTAGCGGGGACACCGGGGAGCTGTTTTTT
TRBV19	many	TRBJ2-1	TRBD1	CASSIDTQGYNEQFF	TGTGCCAGTAGTATAGACACACAGGGGTACAATGAGCAGTTCTTC
TRBV6-6	-	TRBJ1-2	-	CAGVASGGFYGYTF	TGTGCCGGGGTTGCTTCGGGGGGGTTCTATGGCTACACCTTC
TRBV6-5	-	TRBJ1-2	-	CASSKREGQHYGYTF	TGTGCCAGCAGTAAAAGAGAAGGACAGCACTATGGCTACACCTTC
TRBV18	-	TRBJ1-5	-	CASSPGGDQPQHF	TGTGCCAGCTCACCCGGCGGGGATCAGCCCCAGCATTTT
TRBV7-2	-	TRBJ2-1	-	CASSLVVGDEQFF	TGTGCCAGCAGCTTAGTGGTAGGAGATGAGCAGTTCTTC
TRBV24-1	-	TRBJ2-7	-	CATSGSRGLSEQYF	TGTGCCACCAGTGGGTCCAGGGGTCTGTCCGAGCAGTACTTC
TRBV10-3	-	TRBJ1-2	-	CAISESGGAGYTF	TGTGCCATCAGTGAGTCTGGGGGGGCTGGCTACACCTTC
TRBV7-9	-	TRBJ2-5	-	CASSLARGAGGETQYF	TGTGCCAGCAGCTTAGCGCGCGGGGCCGGTGGAGAGACCCAGTACTTC
TRBV15	once	TRBJ2-3	-	CATSRASTDTQYF	TGTGCCACCAGCAGAGCAAGCACAGATACGCAGTATTTT
TRBV28	-	TRBJ2-3	-	CASTRIGGVGTDTQYF	TGTGCCAGCACTCGAATCGGGGGAGTGGGCACAGATACGCAGTATTTT
TRBV28	-	TRBJ1-2	-	CASSSLDRTMYGYTF	TGTGCCAGCAGTTCCTTAGACAGGACGATGTATGGCTACACCTTC
TRBV7-9	-	TRBJ2-7	-	CASSLDGENYEQYF	TGTGCCAGCAGCTTGGACGGGGAGAACTACGAGCAGTACTTC
TRBV10-3	-	TRBJ2-7	TRBD1	CAITNARQGSYEQYF	TGTGCCATCACAAACGCCAGACAGGGTTCCTACGAGCAGTACTTC
TRBV11-2	once	TRBJ1-6	-	CASSLEWGGGSPLHF	TGTGCCAGCAGCTTAGAATGGGGGGGCGGATCACCCCTCCACTTT
TRBV7-2	many	TRBJ2-1	TRBD2	CASSLRLAGNNEQFF	TGTGCCAGCAGCTTAAGGCTAGCGGGTAACAATGAGCAGTTCTTC
TRBV11-2	-	TRBJ1-4	-	CASNGEGTPNEKLFF	TGTGCCAGTAACGGCGAAGGGACACCGAATGAAAAACTGTTTTTT
TRBV15	-	TRBJ2-1	-	CATSRDSGTANNEQFF	TGTGCCACCAGCAGAGATAGCGGGACAGCCAACAATGAGCAGTTCTTC
TRBV19	-	TRBJ2-1	-	CASSTTGWGDNEQFF	TGTGCCAGTAGTACCACAGGGTGGGGAGACAATGAGCAGTTCTTC
TRBV29-1	-	TRBJ2-1	-	CSVEVPPSREFF	TGCAGCGTTGAAGTCCCCCCGTCACGCGAGTTCTTC
TRBV25-1	-	TRBJ2-3	TRBD2	CASSESPSGRTDTQYF	TGTGCCAGCAGTGAATCTCCTAGCGGGAGAACAGATACGCAGTATTTT
TRBV11-3	-	TRBJ1-1	-	CASSLLPNTEAFF	TGTGCCAGCAGCTTACTCCCGAACACTGAAGCTTTCTTT
TRBV7-3	-	TRBJ2-2	-	CASSYRAIGELFF	TGTGCCAGCAGCTACAGGGCGATCGGGGAGCTGTTTTTT
TRBV14	-	TRBJ2-5	-	CASSLGRGETQYF	TGTGCCAGCAGCCTAGGCCGGGGGGAGACCCAGTACTTC
TRBV2	-	TRBJ2-3	TRBD2	CASSPGTSGTDTQYF	TGTGCCAGCAGCCCTGGGACTAGCGGCACAGATACGCAGTATTTT
TRBV11-2	-	TRBJ2-1	TRBD2	CASSLGLAGVSEQFF	TGTGCCAGCAGCTTAGGACTAGCGGGAGTAAGTGAGCAGTTCTTC
TRBV10-1	many	TRBJ1-2	-	CASSERLKGYYGYTF	TGCGCCAGCAGTGAAAGGCTGAAGGGGTACTATGGCTACACCTTC
TRBV11-2	once	TRBJ1-1	-	CPPRRGGGGTEAFF	TGTCCCCCCAGGAGGGGAGGTGGTGGGACTGAAGCTTTCTTT
TRBV10-3	-	TRBJ1-3	-	CAITTSGNTIYF	TGTGCCATCACGACTTCTGGAAACACCATATATTTT